This T cell receptor (beta chain) was obtained from a study of cytomegalovirus exposure and HLA in healthy donors. The germline V gene encodes CDR1 SGHNT and CDR2 YYREEE (reference sequence). This CDR3 region has 15 residues. V lost 5 bases to trimming and J lost 4 bases; unmatched junction nucleotides: 2. Amplification used 60 Vbeta primers and 13 Jbeta primers. Generated by immunoSEQ multiplex PCR, the TCRdb table keeps only in-frame clones and is missing some. The table lists around 98,000 clones, around 68% of them singletons. As for this clone: Antigen: not known.

Findings of the study overall: It was confirmed in vitro that a few of the CMV-associated chains were specific for CMV antigens.

Sequences were obtained from PBMCs. The rearrangement joins TRBV5-4 to TRBJ2-1; TRBD2 matches 14 bases. The sequence came from a female donor in good health and CMV-seronegative. The CDR3 nucleotides are TGTGCCAGCAGGCGGACTAGCGGGGGGTACAATGAGCAGTTCTTC. As protein: CASRRTSGGYNEQFF. The whole variable domain, remainder taken from reference TRBV5-4 and TRBJ2-1, is ETGVTQSPTHLIKTRGQQVTLRCSSQSGHNTVSWYQQALGQGPQFIFQYYREEENGRGNFPPRFSGLQFPNYSSELNVNALELDDSALYLCASRRTSGGYNEQFFGPGTRLTVL.